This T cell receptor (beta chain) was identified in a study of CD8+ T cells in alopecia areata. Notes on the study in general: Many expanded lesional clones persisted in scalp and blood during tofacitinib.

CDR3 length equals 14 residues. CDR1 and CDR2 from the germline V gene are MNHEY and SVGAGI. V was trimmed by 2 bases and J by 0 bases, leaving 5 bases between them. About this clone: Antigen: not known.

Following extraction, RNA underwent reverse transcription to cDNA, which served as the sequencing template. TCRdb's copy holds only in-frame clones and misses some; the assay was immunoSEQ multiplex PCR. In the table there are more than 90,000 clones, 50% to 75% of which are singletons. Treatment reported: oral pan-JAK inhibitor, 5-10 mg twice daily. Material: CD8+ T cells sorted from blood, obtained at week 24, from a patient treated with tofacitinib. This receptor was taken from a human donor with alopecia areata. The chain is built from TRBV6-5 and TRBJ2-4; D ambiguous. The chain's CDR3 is CASSYGRAKNIQYF. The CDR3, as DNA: TGTGCCAGCAGTTACGGCAGAGCCAAAAACATTCAGTACTTC.